The clone carrying this T cell receptor (beta chain) was detected only a few times. Methods used by the authors: Reference gene primer amplification in the assay estimated nucleated cell counts. Profiling relied on immunoSEQ multiplex PCR, and the TCRdb table lists in-frame clones only, not all of them. That table gives V, J and clone size, and the DNA gave D and trimming. The table includes approximately 240,000 clones, around 84% detected once. Germline values: CDR1 MNHEY, CDR2 SVGAGI. The CDR3 sequence is 15 residues long. V was trimmed by 0 bases and J by 5 bases, leaving 11 bases between them. These data originate in a study of blood T cell repertoires in COVID-19. Turning to the study itself: Collection of acute and convalescent COVID-19 samples took place in the United States, Italy and Spain. Sources were T cells, B-cell-depleted T cells, or PBMCs; the material itself was cDNA or gDNA.

This chain connects TRBV6-5 to TRBJ1-3, with a weak D call TRBD1 (5 bases). Sequencing was carried out using peripheral blood. The sequence was collected from a woman in her thirties or forties who had recovered from COVID-19. The DNA for the CDR3 is TGTGCCAGCAGTTACTCTGGGCAGGGAAGAAACACCATATATTTT. Encoded protein: CASSYSGQGRNTIYF.